The 9 T cell receptor beta chains listed next were all sequenced from one sample in a study of blood T cells in healthy people across ages. Primed by a sample-barcoded 5' primer and a J-beta primer mix, a second PCR proceeded for 7 to 11 cycles. TCRdb re-called the 5' RACE reads through MiXCR, storing one row per CDR3 protein. The sample includes over 1.5 million distinct CDR3 sequences, around 48% seen only once; the top ten take less than 2.5%. Sequencing was done on a sample of blood. The receptors were gathered from a woman in her forties in good health.

V is TRBV5-1 and J is TRBJ1-4, with D unclear. V was clipped by 7 bases and J by 4 bases, with 17 bases between them. The CDR3 runs 15 residues. Germline values: CDR1 SGHRS, CDR2 YFSETQ. The CDR3 here is CASRQLGPDNEKLFF. In nucleotides, the CDR3 is TGCGCCAGCCGTCAACTCGGGCCAGATAATGAAAAACTGTTTTTT.

The chain has TRBV7-2 and TRBJ2-1; 7 bases align to TRBD1. Germline V gene lookup returns CDR1 SGHTA and CDR2 FQGNSA. With 5 bases clipped from V and 4 bases from J, the junction kept 17 bases outside the gene matches. The CDR3 consists of 18 residues. This CDR3 is CASSPPIIGTAVYNEQFF. The CDR3 DNA reads as TGTGCCAGCAGCCCCCCGATTATCGGGACAGCCGTGTACAATGAGCAGTTCTTC.

V and J are TRBV4-2 and TRBJ2-1; TRBD2 matches at 11 bases. V lost 4 bases and J lost 5; bases outside the gene matches: 4. The CDR3 is made up of 15 amino acids. Germline CDR1 LGHNA, CDR2 YNFKEQ. CDR3 residues: CASSPRLAGHNEQFF. For the CDR3, the DNA is TGTGCCAGCAGCCCTAGACTAGCGGGGCACAATGAGCAGTTCTTC.

This clonotype was seen only a few times. The rearrangement links TRBV7-2 to TRBJ2-1; 11 bases line up with TRBD1. The CDR3 has 16 residues. With 1 base clipped from V and 6 bases from J, the junction kept 5 bases outside the gene matches. Per the germline V gene, CDR1 is SGHTA and CDR2 is FQGNSA. The CDR3 DNA is TGTGCCAGCAGCTTAGGTGGGACAGGGGGAGTCAATGAGCAGTTCTTC. Amino acids: CASSLGGTGGVNEQFF. The variable domain in full, with the rest retrieved from reference TRBV7-2 and TRBJ2-1, is GAGVSQSPSNKVTEKGKDVELRCDPISGHTALYWYRQSLGQGLEFLIYFQGNSAPDKSGLPSDRFSAERTGGSVSTLTIQRTQQEDSAVYLCASSLGGTGGVNEQFFGPGTRLTVL.

This clonotype has more than one count but fewer than ten. The chain is built from TRBV25-1 and TRBJ2-1, with TRBD1 matching 7 bases. The length of the CDR3 is 16 residues. In germline, CDR1 is MGHDK, CDR2 SYGVNS. V trimming: 3 bases; J trimming: 2 bases; junction bases outside the gene matches: 7. The CDR3 is CASSDRYTGAYNEQFF. CDR3 nucleotide sequence: TGTGCCAGCAGTGACAGGTATACAGGGGCCTACAATGAGCAGTTCTTC.

This clonotype has more than one count but fewer than ten. This chain joins TRBV4-1 and TRBJ2-1; tentatively, D is TRBD1 (7 bases). Per germline, CDR1 MGHRA and CDR2 YSYEKL. The CDR3 runs 17 residues. V lost 3 bases and J lost 1, with 16 bases in between. CDR3 region: CASSHTDQGGSYNEQFF. Written as DNA, the CDR3 is TGCGCCAGCAGCCATACAGATCAGGGGGGTTCCTACAATGAGCAGTTCTTC.

This clonotype was counted at least ten times. The CDR3, as DNA: TGTGCCAGCAGTTTCCAATCTGGGGCCAACGTCCTGACTTTC. Translation: CASSFQSGANVLTF. The rearrangement links TRBV6-2 or TRBV6-3 to TRBJ2-6; no reliable D call. The CDR3 is 14 amino acids. Trimming took 4 bases from V and 1 from J, leaving 5 bases between them. CDR1 and CDR2 from the germline V gene are MNHEY and SVGEGT.

The rearrangement uses TRBV29-1 and TRBJ1-4, with D possibly being TRBD1 (6 bases). With 7 bases removed from V and 7 bases from J, the gap between germline ends came to 16 bases. The CDR3 spans 13 residues. CDR1 and CDR2 (germline): SQVTM, ANQGSEA. Written as DNA, the CDR3 is TGCAGCGCACGGGCAGGGGTCGTTGAAAAACTGTTTTTT. This gives the protein CSARAGVVEKLFF.

This clonotype was found a few times. The gene calls are TRBV20-1 and TRBJ2-3; no reliable D call. Per germline, CDR1 DFQATT and CDR2 SNEGSKA (reference sequence). With 0 bases removed from V and 0 bases from J, the gap between germline ends came to 7 bases. CDR3 length equals 14 residues. CDR3 residues: CSARDLASTDTQYF. CDR3 bases: TGCAGTGCTAGAGATCTGGCTAGCACAGATACGCAGTATTTT.